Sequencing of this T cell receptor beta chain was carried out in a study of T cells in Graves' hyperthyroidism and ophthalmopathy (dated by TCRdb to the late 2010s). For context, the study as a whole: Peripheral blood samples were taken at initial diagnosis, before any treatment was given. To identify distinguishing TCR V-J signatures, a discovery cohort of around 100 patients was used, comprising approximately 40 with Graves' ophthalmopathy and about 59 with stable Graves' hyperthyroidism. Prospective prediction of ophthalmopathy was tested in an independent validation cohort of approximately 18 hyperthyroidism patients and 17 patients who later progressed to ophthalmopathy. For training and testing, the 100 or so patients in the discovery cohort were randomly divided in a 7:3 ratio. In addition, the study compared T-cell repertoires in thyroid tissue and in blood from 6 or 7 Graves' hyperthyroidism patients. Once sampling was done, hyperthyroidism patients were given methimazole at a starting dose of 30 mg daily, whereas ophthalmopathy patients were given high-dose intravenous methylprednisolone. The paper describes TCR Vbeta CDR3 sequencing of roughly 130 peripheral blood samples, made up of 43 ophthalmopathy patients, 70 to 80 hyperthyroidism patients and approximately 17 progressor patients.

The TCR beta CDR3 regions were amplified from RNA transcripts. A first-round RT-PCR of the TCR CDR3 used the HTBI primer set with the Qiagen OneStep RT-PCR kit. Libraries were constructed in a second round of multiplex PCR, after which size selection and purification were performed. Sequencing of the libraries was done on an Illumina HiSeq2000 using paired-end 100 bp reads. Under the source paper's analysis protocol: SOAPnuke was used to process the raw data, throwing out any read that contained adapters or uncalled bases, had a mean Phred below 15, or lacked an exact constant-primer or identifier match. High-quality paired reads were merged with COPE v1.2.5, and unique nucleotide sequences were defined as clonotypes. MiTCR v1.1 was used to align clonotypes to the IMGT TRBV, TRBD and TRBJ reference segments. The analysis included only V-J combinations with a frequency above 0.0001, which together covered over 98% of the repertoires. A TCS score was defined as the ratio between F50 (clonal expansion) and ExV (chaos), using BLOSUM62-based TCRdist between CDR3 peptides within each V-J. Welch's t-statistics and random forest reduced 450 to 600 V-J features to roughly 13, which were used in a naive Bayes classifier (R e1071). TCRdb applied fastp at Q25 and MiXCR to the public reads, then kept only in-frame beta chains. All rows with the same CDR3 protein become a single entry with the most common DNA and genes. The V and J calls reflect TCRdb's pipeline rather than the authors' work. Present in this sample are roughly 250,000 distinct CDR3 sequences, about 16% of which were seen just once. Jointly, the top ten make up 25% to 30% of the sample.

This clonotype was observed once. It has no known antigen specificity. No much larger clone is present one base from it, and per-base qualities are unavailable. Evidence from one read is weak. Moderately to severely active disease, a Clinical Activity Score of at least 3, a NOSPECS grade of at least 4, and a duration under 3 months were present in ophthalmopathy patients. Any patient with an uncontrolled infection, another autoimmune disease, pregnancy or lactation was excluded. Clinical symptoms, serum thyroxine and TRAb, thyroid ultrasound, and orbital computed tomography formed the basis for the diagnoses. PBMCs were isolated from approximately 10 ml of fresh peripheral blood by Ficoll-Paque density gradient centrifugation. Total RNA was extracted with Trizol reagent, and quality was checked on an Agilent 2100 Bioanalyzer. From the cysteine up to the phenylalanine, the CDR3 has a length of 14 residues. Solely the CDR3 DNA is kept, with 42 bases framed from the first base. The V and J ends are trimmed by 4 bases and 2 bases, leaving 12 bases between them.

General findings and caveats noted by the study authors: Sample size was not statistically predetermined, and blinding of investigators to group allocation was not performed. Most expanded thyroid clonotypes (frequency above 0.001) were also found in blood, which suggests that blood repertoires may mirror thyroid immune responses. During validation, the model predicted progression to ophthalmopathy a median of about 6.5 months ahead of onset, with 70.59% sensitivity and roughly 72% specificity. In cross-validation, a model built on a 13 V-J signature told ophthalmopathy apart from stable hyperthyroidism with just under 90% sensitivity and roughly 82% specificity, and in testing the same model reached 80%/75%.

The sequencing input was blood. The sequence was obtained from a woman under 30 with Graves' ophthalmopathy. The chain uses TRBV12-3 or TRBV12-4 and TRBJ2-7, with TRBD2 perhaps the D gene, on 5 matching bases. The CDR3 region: CASSYWTLTYEQYF. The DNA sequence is TGTGCCAGCAGTTACTGGACTCTGACCTACGAGCAGTACTTC.